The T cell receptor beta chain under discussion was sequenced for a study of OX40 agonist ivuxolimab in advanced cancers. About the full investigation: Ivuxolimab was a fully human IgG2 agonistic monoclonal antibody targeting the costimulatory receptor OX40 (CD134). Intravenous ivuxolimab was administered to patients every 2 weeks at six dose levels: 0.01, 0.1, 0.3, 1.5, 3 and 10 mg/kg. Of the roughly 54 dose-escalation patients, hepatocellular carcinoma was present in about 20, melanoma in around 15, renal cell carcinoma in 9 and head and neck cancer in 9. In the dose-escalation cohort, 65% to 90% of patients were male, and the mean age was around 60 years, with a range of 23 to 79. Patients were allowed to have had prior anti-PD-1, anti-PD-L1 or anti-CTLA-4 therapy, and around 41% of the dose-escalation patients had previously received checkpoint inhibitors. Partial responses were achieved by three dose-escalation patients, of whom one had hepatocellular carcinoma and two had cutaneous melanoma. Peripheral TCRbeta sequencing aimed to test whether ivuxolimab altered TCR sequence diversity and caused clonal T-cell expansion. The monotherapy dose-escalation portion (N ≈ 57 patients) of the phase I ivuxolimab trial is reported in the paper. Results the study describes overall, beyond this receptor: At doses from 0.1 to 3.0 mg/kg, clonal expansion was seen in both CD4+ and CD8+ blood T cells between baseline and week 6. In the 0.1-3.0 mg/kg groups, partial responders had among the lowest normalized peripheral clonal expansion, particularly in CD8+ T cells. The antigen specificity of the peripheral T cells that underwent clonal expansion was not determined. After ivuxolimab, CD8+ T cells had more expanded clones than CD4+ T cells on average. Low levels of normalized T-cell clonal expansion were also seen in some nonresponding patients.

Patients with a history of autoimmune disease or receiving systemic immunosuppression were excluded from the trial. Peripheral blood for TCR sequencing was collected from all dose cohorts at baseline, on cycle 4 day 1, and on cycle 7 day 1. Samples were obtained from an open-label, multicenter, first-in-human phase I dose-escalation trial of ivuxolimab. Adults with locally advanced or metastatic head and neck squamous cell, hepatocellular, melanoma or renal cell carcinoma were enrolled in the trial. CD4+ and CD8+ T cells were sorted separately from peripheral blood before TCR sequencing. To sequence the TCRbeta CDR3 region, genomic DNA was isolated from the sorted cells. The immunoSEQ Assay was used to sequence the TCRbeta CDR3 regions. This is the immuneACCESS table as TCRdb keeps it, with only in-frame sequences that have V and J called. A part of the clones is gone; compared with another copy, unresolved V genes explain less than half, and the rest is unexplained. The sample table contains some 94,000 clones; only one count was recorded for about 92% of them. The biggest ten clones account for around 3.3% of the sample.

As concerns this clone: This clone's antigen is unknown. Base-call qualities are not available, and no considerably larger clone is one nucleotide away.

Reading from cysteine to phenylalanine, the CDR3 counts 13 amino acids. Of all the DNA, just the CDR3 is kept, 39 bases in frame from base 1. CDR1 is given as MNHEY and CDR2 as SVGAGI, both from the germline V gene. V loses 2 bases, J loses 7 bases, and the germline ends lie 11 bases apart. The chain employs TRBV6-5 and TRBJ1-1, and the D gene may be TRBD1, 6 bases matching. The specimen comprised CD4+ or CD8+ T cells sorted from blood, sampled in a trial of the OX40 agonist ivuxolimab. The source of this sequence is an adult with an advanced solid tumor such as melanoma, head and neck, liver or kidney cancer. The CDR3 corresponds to CASSYPLTGEAFF. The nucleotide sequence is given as TGTGCCAGCAGTTACCCTTTGACAGGTGAAGCTTTCTTT.